A selection of T cell receptor beta chains follows, all from one sample in a study of blood T cell repertoires in COVID-19. Repertoires were generated with immunoSEQ multiplex PCR, while TCRdb's copy carries only in-frame clones and drops some. The repertoire holds 200,000 to 250,000 clones, with approximately 82% as singletons. The sequencing sample was made of peripheral blood. These receptors originate from a woman younger than 35 with acute or convalescent COVID-19. Each CDR3 is given with its conserved first and last residue. Each record gives: clone size, J gene, V gene, CDR3 protein. Size is stated for part of the rows, as once, few or many counts, or as a class when the clone is expanded.

>few|TRBJ2-7|TRBV12-5
CASGFTFQAGPYEQYF
>NA|TRBJ2-2|TRBV6-6
CASSVGLAGVPGELFF
>NA|TRBJ2-2|TRBV4-3
CASSQLDANTGELFF
>NA|TRBJ1-5|TRBV6-2/TRBV6-3
CASSYGPDRGGSNQPQHF
>once|TRBJ1-5|TRBV28
CASSPARGVVNQPQHF
>NA|TRBJ2-7|TRBV28
CASSLLGPEQYF
>few|TRBJ1-1|TRBV20-1
CSASRSGRAFF
>NA|TRBJ1-2|TRBV27
CASSLSLGGIYGYTF
>NA|TRBJ2-4|TRBV12-3/TRBV12-4
CASRRTGENIQYF
>NA|TRBJ2-3|TRBV2
CASRPFLALSSTDTQYF
>NA|TRBJ2-7|TRBV7-6
CASSSGQGREQYF
>NA|TRBJ1-2|TRBV5-5
CASSTWTDLGYTF
>NA|TRBJ2-3|TRBV6-4
CASSVQGEDTQYF
>NA|TRBJ1-2|TRBV27
CASRRTGGYGYTF
>NA|TRBJ2-2|TRBV4-2
CASSQLGLAVTGELFF
>NA|TRBJ2-7|TRBV13
CASSLGGLAGVYEQYF
>NA|TRBJ1-5|TRBV2
CASSDGQGTWQPQHF
>NA|TRBJ2-7|TRBV18
CASSTQGDEQYF
>medium-sized|TRBJ2-7|TRBV6-6
CASSWQRGGILPQYF
>NA|TRBJ2-7|TRBV7-2
CASSLRTDSYEQYF
>NA|TRBJ2-7|TRBV7-9
CASSPPSGRADYEQYF
>NA|TRBJ1-2|TRBV6-5
CASNKPQGWYTF
>NA|TRBJ1-1|TRBV11-2
CASSLGGTVRNTEAFF
>NA|TRBJ2-7|TRBV4-3
CASSQDRGTSSSGEQYF
>many|TRBJ2-1|TRBV25-1
CASSNQRGNNEQFF
>NA|TRBJ1-5|TRBV30
CAWNSGGNQPQHF
>few|TRBJ1-2|TRBV30
CAWSVGWGLYGYTF
>NA|TRBJ2-1|TRBV14
CASSQGLANEQFF
>NA|TRBJ1-1|TRBV6-6
CASSYDSGREAFF
>NA|TRBJ1-6|TRBV28
CASSLGSSPLHF
>NA|TRBJ2-3|TRBV6-5
CASSYGVRGLEDTQYF
>NA|TRBJ1-1|TRBV7-9
CASSFRAGGTEAFF
>NA|TRBJ2-1|TRBV25-1
CASSGTSGRAINEQFF
>NA|TRBJ2-5|TRBV5-1
CASSLQGTAQETQYF
>NA|TRBJ2-5|TRBV12-5
CAIGEGGETQYF
>NA|TRBJ2-7|TRBV18
CASSLYAGLSYEQYF
>NA|TRBJ1-2|TRBV5-5
CASSYSGTADPYGYTF
>NA|TRBJ2-1|TRBV2
CASSGTSHNEQFF
>once|TRBJ1-3|TRBV19
CATAGPTGNTIYF
>few|TRBJ1-3|TRBV5-1
CASSLGQGNSGNTIYF
>NA|TRBJ1-2|TRBV30
CACDRGTNYGYTF
>NA|TRBJ1-2|TRBV6-2/TRBV6-3
CASSYDLDSGVDGYTF
>NA|TRBJ2-1|TRBV7-3
CASSLKGAGSSYNEQFF
>NA|TRBJ1-4|TRBV19
CASSILLTNEKLFF
>NA|TRBJ2-1|TRBV21-1
CASSDLRDSYNEQFF
>NA|TRBJ2-7|TRBV30
CAWSVQAGLAGLYYEQYF
>NA|TRBJ1-2|TRBV14
CASSQARQGRMNYGYTF
>NA|TRBJ2-3|TRBV3-1/TRBV3-2
CASSQQGALLTDTQYF
>NA|TRBJ1-3|TRBV5-1
CASSLGQESSGNTIYF
>NA|TRBJ1-5|TRBV7-2
CASSLSGAASNQPQHF
>NA|TRBJ2-6|TRBV19
CASRVGAGANVLTF